This TCR beta chain was captured in a study of a mutant IDH1 vaccine in newly diagnosed glioma. In the study overall: It was radiotherapy, temozolomide, or both that patients received previously, with most receiving both. V12 came at week 35, V13 at week 47.

After removal of 0 bases from V and 3 bases from J, the junction contained 10 bases not matched to a gene. Germline CDR1 and CDR2: SGDLS and YYNGEE. This CDR3 has 17 amino acids. The sample's time point: week 35, safety follow-up. It was 300 ug of mutant IDH1 20-mer peptide that made up each vaccine dose, given with topical imiquimod. Sequencing used immunoSEQ multiplex PCR; TCRdb keeps in-frame clones, though not all of them. The sample contains 58,000 or so clones, about nine tenths of which appear only once. About this clone itself: Antigen: not known.

V usage is TRBV9 and J usage is TRBJ2-7, with TRBD2 matching over 9 bases. This specimen was PBMCs, taken from a glioma patient whose treatment included an IDH1 peptide vaccine. This TCR was sampled from a man aged 40-50 years with glioma. The CDR3 DNA reads TGTGCCAGCAGCGTAGATTCCCAGACTAGCGGATACTACGAGCAGTACTTC. It yields the protein CASSVDSQTSGYYEQYF.